This passage covers 21 T cell receptor beta chains from one sample sequenced in a study of chemoradiotherapy in HPV16-positive cancers. Assay: immunoSEQ multiplex PCR; the TCRdb copy retains only in-frame clones and omits some. Of about 4,700 clones listed, about three quarters are singletons. Material: tumor tissue, obtained from a patient who underwent chemoradiotherapy. These receptors came from a human donor with HPV-associated anogenital cancer.

This clone was counted a single time. The J gene is TRBJ1-1, the V gene TRBV18; D is perhaps TRBD1 (5 bases). Trimming shortened V by 3 bases and J by 3 bases, and 17 bases separated the two germline ends. Germline values: CDR1 KGHSH, CDR2 LQKENI. CDR3 length: 16 amino acids. This CDR3 is CASSPLGPPAYTEAFF. The CDR3 nucleotides read TGTGCCAGCTCACCTTTGGGGCCCCCGGCGTACACTGAAGCTTTCTTT.

V gene TRBV15 combines with J gene TRBJ2-7, with TRBD1 matching 7 bases. The CDR3 consists of 16 residues. The J segment lost 3 bases and the V segment lost 0 bases, leaving 8 bases of the junction unmatched. CDR1 is LNHNV and CDR2 is YYDKDF in the germline V gene (reference sequence). CDR3 sequence (DNA): TGTGCCACCAGCAGAGAATCCCCGGGACAGATCTACGAGCAGTACTTC. Protein: CATSRESPGQIYEQYF.

The chain combines TRBV9 with TRBJ1-4; D might be TRBD1 (5 bases). CDR3 length equals 14 residues. Trimming cost V 2 bases and J 3 bases, with 8 bases left between them. The V gene's germline CDR1 is SGDLS and CDR2 YYNGEE. In DNA, the CDR3 is TGTGCCAGCAGCGTGCAGGGCTCTAATGAAAAACTGTTTTTT. Translation: CASSVQGSNEKLFF.

The J gene is TRBJ1-2, the V gene TRBV6-1; D is ambiguous. The V end was cut by 2 bases, the J end by 2 bases, with 18 bases between. CDR3 length: 17 amino acids. Germline values: CDR1 MNHNS, CDR2 SASEGT. CDR3 nucleotide sequence: TGTGCCAGCAGTGAATGGGCCACAAAGGTGGCGAACTATGGCTACACCTTC. Residues: CASSEWATKVANYGYTF.

V gene TRBV5-1 combines with J gene TRBJ2-5; 12 bases align to TRBD2. The CDR3 loop spans 16 amino acids. The trim removed 7 bases at V and 0 bases at J, leaving 7 bases unmatched. Germline V gene lookup returns CDR1 SGHRS and CDR2 YFSETQ. The DNA of the CDR3 is TGCGCCAGCCGGCAAGGACTAGCGGGGAACCAAGAGACCCAGTACTTC. This gives the protein CASRQGLAGNQETQYF.

V usage is TRBV7-9 and J usage is TRBJ1-5; unclear D gene. This CDR3 is built from 16 residues. CDR1 and CDR2 from the germline V gene are SEHNR and FQNEAQ (reference sequence). V dropped 3 bases and J dropped 4 bases, with 16 bases sitting between them. The CDR3 DNA follows: TGTGCCAGCAGCTTGGGCGTAGGTAGAGGGAATCAGCCCCAGCATTTT. This gives the protein CASSLGVGRGNQPQHF. The variable domain in full, completed from reference TRBV7-9 and TRBJ1-5, reads DTGVSQNPRHKITKRGQNVTFRCDPISEHNRLYWYRQTLGQGPEFLTYFQNEAQLEKSRLLSDRFSAERPKGSFSTLEIQRTEQGDSAMYLCASSLGVGRGNQPQHFGDGTRLSIL.

This clone occurred a few times. The chain has TRBV6-5 and TRBJ2-7; tentatively, D is TRBD1 (6 bases). The CDR3 is made up of 11 amino acids. V was cut by 8 bases and J by 4 bases, with 9 bases left in between. Per the germline V gene, CDR1 is MNHEY and CDR2 is SVGAGI. This CDR3 reads CASQQGYEQYF. The CDR3 nucleotides are TGTGCCAGCCAACAGGGTTACGAGCAGTACTTC.

J is TRBJ2-7 and V is TRBV4-2; 11 positions match TRBD2. The CDR3 extends over 14 amino acids. Germline CDR1 and CDR2: LGHNA and YNFKEQ. V dropped 1 base and J dropped 7; count of bases not matched to a gene: 3. For the CDR3, the DNA is TGTGCCAGCAGCCAAGTAGCGGGGGGGTGGGAGCAGTACTTC. Encoded protein: CASSQVAGGWEQYF.

This rearrangement joins TRBV7-9 to TRBJ2-2, with D unclear. Germline CDR1 SEHNR, CDR2 FQNEAQ (reference sequence). The CDR3 length is 12 residues. Trimming pared 2 bases from V and 7 bases from J, leaving 5 bases between. The DNA for the CDR3 is TGTGCCAGCAGCTTATCGGACGGGGAGCTGTTTTTT. Its protein product is CASSLSDGELFF.

The gene calls are TRBV5-1 and TRBJ1-1; the match to TRBD1 covers 7 bases. The ends lost 3 bases at V and 8 bases at J; junction bases unmatched: 10. Per the germline V gene, CDR1 is SGHRS and CDR2 is YFSETQ. The CDR3 length is 14 residues. The CDR3 region is CASSWGLTGAEAFF. The CDR3 region has the DNA TGCGCCAGCAGCTGGGGGCTAACAGGGGCCGAAGCTTTCTTT.

This sequence joins TRBV6-5 and TRBJ1-2; TRBD1 might be the D (5 bases). The CDR3 sequence is 16 residues long. Germline V lookup: CDR1 MNHEY, CDR2 SVGAGI. Trimming left V 0 bases short and J 4 bases short, with 15 bases between. CDR3 residues: CASSYSFQGPTYGYTF. In DNA form, the CDR3 reads TGTGCCAGCAGTTACTCGTTTCAGGGACCAACCTATGGCTACACCTTC.

The V and J genes are TRBV7-2 and TRBJ2-3; the D gene could be TRBD1 or TRBD2 (5 bases each). Deletions cut 1 base from V and 8 bases from J, with 16 bases between. This CDR3 spans 15 amino acids. Germline V CDR1 and CDR2: SGHTA, FQGNSA. The CDR3 reads CASSLGGGGFRTQYF. In DNA, the CDR3 is TGTGCCAGCAGCTTAGGTGGGGGTGGATTTCGTACGCAGTATTTT.

The genes are TRBV4-1 and TRBJ1-2, with a tentative D call TRBD1 (5 bases). The CDR3 contains 16 residues. V was pared by 0 bases and J by 0 bases, with 11 bases between. Germline CDR1 MGHRA, CDR2 YSYEKL. DNA of the CDR3: TGCGCCAGCAGCCAAGAGCAGGTGGGGGCTAACTATGGCTACACCTTC. It specifies CASSQEQVGANYGYTF.

V gene TRBV10-2 combines with J gene TRBJ1-1; D unclear. Trimming stripped 3 bases from V and 2 bases from J, with 13 bases between. The CDR3 is 15 amino acids. Germline V gene data show CDR1 as WSHSY and CDR2 as SAAADI. DNA of the CDR3: TGCGCCAGCAGTGATCCGGAAATCGGTAACACTGAAGCTTTCTTT. This encodes CASSDPEIGNTEAFF.

V and J are TRBV29-1 and TRBJ2-5; 7 bases align to TRBD2. With 3 bases clipped from V and 1 base from J, the junction kept 2 bases outside the gene matches. This CDR3 has 13 amino acids. Germline V gene data show CDR1 as SQVTM and CDR2 as ANQGSEA. CDR3 loop: CSVDRGGQETQYF. CDR3 DNA: TGCAGCGTTGACCGCGGGGGCCAAGAGACCCAGTACTTC.

The CDR3 protein is CASTRDTPTDTQYF. CDR3 bases: TGCGCCAGCACCAGGGACACCCCCACAGATACGCAGTATTTT. The V gene is TRBV5-1, the J gene TRBJ2-3; TRBD1 is a possible D gene (6 bases). Looked up from germline, CDR1 is SGHRS and CDR2 is YFSETQ. This CDR3 is built from 14 residues. The V and J ends lost 6 bases and 2 bases respectively, with 13 bases between them. Using reference TRBV5-1 and TRBJ2-3 for the parts outside the CDR3, the full variable domain is KAGVTQTPRYLIKTRGQQVTLSCSPISGHRSVSWYQQTPGQGLQFLFEYFSETQRNKGNFPGRFSGRQFSNSRSEMNVSTLELGDSALYLCASTRDTPTDTQYFGPGTRLTVL.

The chain uses TRBV9 and TRBJ1-2; no clear D. CDR1 SGDLS and CDR2 YYNGEE come from the germline V gene. The CDR3 consists of 13 residues. V lost 7 bases and J 4 bases, leaving 14 bases between the germline ends. CDR3 DNA: TGTGCCAGCGGGCACGGGCCATTCTATGGCTACACCTTC. Translating gives CASGHGPFYGYTF. The full variable domain, its missing parts supplied by reference TRBV9 and TRBJ1-2, is DSGVTQTPKHLITATGQRVTLRCSPRSGDLSVYWYQQSLDQGLQFLIQYYNGEERAKGNILERFSAQQFPDLHSELNLSSLELGDSALYFCASGHGPFYGYTFGSGTRLTVV.

The chain couples TRBV14 to TRBJ2-1, with 10 bases that match TRBD2. The CDR3 totals 16 residues. Germline loops: CDR1 SGHDN, CDR2 FVKESK. The V segment lost 3 bases and the J segment 6 bases; nucleotides outside the gene matches: 8. The CDR3 bases are TGTGCCAGCAGCCATAACCTAGCGGGAGTTGGCAATGAGCAGTTCTTC. Translating gives CASSHNLAGVGNEQFF.

The chain links TRBV19 to TRBJ1-5; 9 bases match TRBD1. This CDR3 comprises 17 residues. J lost 0 bases, V lost 4 bases, and 7 bases had no gene match. Per the germline V gene, CDR1 is LNHDA and CDR2 is SQIVND (reference sequence). The CDR3 loop reads CASSRQGGGYSNQPQHF. The CDR3 coding sequence is TGTGCCAGTAGTAGACAGGGGGGGGGTTATAGCAATCAGCCCCAGCATTTT.

The V and J genes are TRBV30 and TRBJ2-1, with 9 bases that match TRBD1. The CDR3 is 14 residues long. CDR1 is GTSNPN and CDR2 is SVGIG in the germline V gene (reference sequence). The ends lost 4 bases at V and 4 bases at J; junction bases unmatched: 5. Written as DNA, the CDR3 is TGTGCCTGGACCGGGACAGGGAGATACAATGAGCAGTTCTTC. Translated: CAWTGTGRYNEQFF. The full variable domain, its missing parts supplied by reference TRBV30 and TRBJ2-1, is SQTIHQWPATLVQPVGSPLSLECTVEGTSNPNLYWYRQAAGRGLQLLFYSVGIGQISSEVPQNLSASRPQDRQFILSSKKLLLSDSGFYLCAWTGTGRYNEQFFGPGTRLTVL.

The rearrangement joins TRBV29-1 to TRBJ1-5; no definite D call. V gave up 5 bases and J gave up 7 bases, with 15 bases separating them. Looked up from germline, CDR1 is SQVTM and CDR2 is ANQGSEA. The CDR3 length is 13 residues. CDR3 loop: CSVRGSLGQPQHF. The CDR3 DNA sequence: TGCAGCGTTCGTGGATCTTTGGGGCAGCCCCAGCATTTT.